One and the same sample provided the 6 T cell receptor beta chains below, sequenced in a study of glioma-infiltrating T cells after dendritic cell vaccination. Only in-frame clones appear in the TCRdb table, and some are missing; sequencing was by immunoSEQ multiplex PCR. The data hold about 50,000 clones, with roughly 90% observed a single time. Documented time point: after dendritic cell vaccination, including at tumor progression/relapse. The material sequenced was blood, taken after dendritic cell vaccination. The receptors come from a human donor with glioblastoma.

The V and J genes are TRBV6-5 and TRBJ2-7; TRBD1 aligns across 7 bases. CDR1 and CDR2 from the germline V gene are MNHEY and SVGAGI. The CDR3 sequence is 14 residues long. The V and J ends lost 5 bases and 4 bases, in that order; junction bases with no gene match: 8. CDR3 sequence reads: CASSARSTGYEQYF. Here the CDR3 DNA reads TGTGCCAGCAGTGCCCGCTCGACAGGGTACGAGCAGTACTTC.

The rearrangement uses TRBV2 and TRBJ1-2; TRBD1 aligns across 10 bases. Germline V lookup: CDR1 SNHLY, CDR2 FYNNEI. This CDR3 region has 15 residues. Trimming at V came to 7 bases and at J to 6 bases, leaving 11 bases not matched to a gene. The CDR3 spells CASTWDRGFPHGYTF. The CDR3 bases are TGTGCCAGCACTTGGGACAGGGGTTTCCCACATGGCTACACCTTC.

This clone appeared once. The chain has TRBV28 and TRBJ1-1; no clear D. Trimming removed 5 bases at V and 5 bases at J, with 12 bases between. This CDR3 spans 13 amino acids. From germline, CDR1 is MDHEN and CDR2 SYDVKM. CDR3 in amino acids: CASSPPPRTEAFF. The CDR3, as DNA: TGTGCCAGCAGTCCACCCCCGCGTACTGAAGCTTTCTTT.

The V call is TRBV28, the J call TRBJ1-2; perhaps TRBD1 as D (5 bases). Deletions cut 4 bases from V and 6 bases from J, with 12 bases between. Germline V lookup: CDR1 MDHEN, CDR2 SYDVKM. The CDR3 consists of 13 residues. The DNA for the CDR3 is TGTGCCAGCAGTTCCCCAGGGATGAATGGCTACACCTTC. Translation gives CASSSPGMNGYTF.

The chain recombines TRBV6-1 with TRBJ1-4, with a possible D match to TRBD1 (5 bases). The CDR3 sequence is 14 residues long. Germline V gene data show CDR1 as MNHNS and CDR2 as SASEGT. V lost 6 bases, J lost 7 bases, and 15 bases lay in between. The CDR3 here is CASRGPRLSEKLFF. The CDR3 DNA is TGTGCCAGCAGGGGGCCCAGGTTGAGTGAAAAACTGTTTTTT.

The genes are TRBV6-1 and TRBJ2-3; D gene unclear. The CDR3 is 15 amino acids. V was pared by 10 bases and J by 0 bases, with 17 bases between. Per germline, CDR1 MNHNS and CDR2 SASEGT. The chain's CDR3 is CAISNPLSSTDTQYF. The CDR3, as DNA: TGTGCCATATCTAACCCCCTCTCTAGCACAGATACGCAGTATTTT.